The source of this TCR beta chain is a study of regulatory dendritic cells for organ transplantation. Points from the study as a whole: Mature dendritic cells appeared to drive more memory CD8+ clonal expansion than regulatory ones. Among resting subsets, memory CD8+ cells contained the most alloreactive clonotypes.

Clones were read by immunoSEQ multiplex PCR, and TCRdb kept only the in-frame ones, dropping some. The sample has under 30,000 clones; nearly 80% are singletons. A remark on this clone: Antigen specificity is unknown.

V lost 3 bases and J 6 bases, leaving 13 bases between the germline ends. The CDR3 consists of 14 residues. CDR1 is SGHTA, CDR2 FQGNSA, per germline. Specimen: memory CD4+ T cells from blood. Described subset: CD45RO+ memory T cells. The sequence was obtained from a human donor in good health. The rearrangement uses TRBV7-2 and TRBJ2-3; no clear D gene. The CDR3 nucleotides are TGTGCCAGCAGCTTCCGTCCCAACGGGGATACGCAGTATTTT. Translating it yields CASSFRPNGDTQYF.